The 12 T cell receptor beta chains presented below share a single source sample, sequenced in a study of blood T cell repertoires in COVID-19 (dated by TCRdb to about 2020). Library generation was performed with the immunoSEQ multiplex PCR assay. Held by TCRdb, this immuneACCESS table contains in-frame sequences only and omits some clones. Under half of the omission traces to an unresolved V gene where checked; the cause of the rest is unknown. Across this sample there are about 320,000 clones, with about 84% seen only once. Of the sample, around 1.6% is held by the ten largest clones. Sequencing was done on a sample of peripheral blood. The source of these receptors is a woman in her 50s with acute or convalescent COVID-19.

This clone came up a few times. The CDR3 loop reads CASSYPGRAEDTQYF. The CDR3 nucleotides read TGTGCCAGCAGCTATCCCGGGAGGGCCGAGGATACGCAGTATTTT. The chain recombines TRBV7-9 with TRBJ2-3, with 8 bases fitting TRBD2. The CDR3 is made up of 15 amino acids. V was pared by 4 bases and J by 6 bases, with 9 bases of the junction left unmatched. In germline, CDR1 is SEHNR, CDR2 FQNEAQ (reference sequence).

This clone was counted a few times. The CDR3 DNA is TGTGCCAGTCATGAGCGGGACAGGGGGGAGGACGGGGAGCTGTTTTTT. Its translation: CASHERDRGEDGELFF. V usage is TRBV19 and J usage is TRBJ2-2; TRBD1 matches 11 bases. With V trimmed by 8 bases and J by 7 bases, 12 bases remained unmatched. In germline, CDR1 is LNHDA, CDR2 SQIVND (reference sequence). The CDR3 is 16 residues long.

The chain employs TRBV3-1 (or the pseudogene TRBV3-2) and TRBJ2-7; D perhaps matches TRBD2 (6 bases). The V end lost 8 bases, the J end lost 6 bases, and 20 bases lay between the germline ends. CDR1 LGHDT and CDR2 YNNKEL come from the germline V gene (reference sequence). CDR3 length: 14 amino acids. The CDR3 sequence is CASAGRERYGEQYF. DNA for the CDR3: TGTGCCAGCGCTGGTCGGGAGAGATACGGCGAGCAGTACTTC.

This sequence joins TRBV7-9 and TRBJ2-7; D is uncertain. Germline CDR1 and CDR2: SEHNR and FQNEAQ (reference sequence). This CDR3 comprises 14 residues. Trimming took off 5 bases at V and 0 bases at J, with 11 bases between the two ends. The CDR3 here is CASSPETYSYEQYF. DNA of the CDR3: TGTGCCAGCAGCCCAGAGACATACTCCTACGAGCAGTACTTC.

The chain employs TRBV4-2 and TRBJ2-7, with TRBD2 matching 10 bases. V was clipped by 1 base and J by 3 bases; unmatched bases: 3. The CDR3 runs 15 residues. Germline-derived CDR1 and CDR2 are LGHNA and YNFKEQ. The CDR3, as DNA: TGTGCCAGCAGCCAAGGCGTAGCGGGAGGCTACGAGCAGTACTTC. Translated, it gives CASSQGVAGGYEQYF.

As DNA, the CDR3 is TGTGCCGTATACAGGACAGGGGTTTCTGTCACGGTGGGCTACACCTTC. It codes for CAVYRTGVSVTVGYTF. The V call is TRBV30, the J call TRBJ1-2; TRBD1 matches at 9 bases. The CDR3 sequence is 16 residues long. V lost 8 bases, J lost 8 bases, and 21 bases stayed unmatched. Germline values: CDR1 GTSNPN, CDR2 SVGIG (reference sequence).

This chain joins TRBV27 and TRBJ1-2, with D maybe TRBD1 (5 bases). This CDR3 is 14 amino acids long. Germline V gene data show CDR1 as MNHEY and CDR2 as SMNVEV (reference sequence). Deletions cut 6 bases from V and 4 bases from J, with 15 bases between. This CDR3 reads CASRELRQGYGYTF. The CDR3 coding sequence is TGTGCCAGCAGGGAACTCCGGCAGGGCTATGGCTACACCTTC.

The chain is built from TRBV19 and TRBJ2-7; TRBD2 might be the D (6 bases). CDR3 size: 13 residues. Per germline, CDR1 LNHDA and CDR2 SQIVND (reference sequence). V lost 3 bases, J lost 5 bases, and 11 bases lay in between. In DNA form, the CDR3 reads TGTGCCAGTAGTATCAGGCCGGGAGACGAGCAGTACTTC. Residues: CASSIRPGDEQYF.

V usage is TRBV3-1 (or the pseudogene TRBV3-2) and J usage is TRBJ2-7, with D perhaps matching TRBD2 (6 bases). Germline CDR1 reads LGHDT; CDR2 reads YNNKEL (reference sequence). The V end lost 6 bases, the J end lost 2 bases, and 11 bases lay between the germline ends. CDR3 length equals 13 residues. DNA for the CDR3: TGTGCCAGCAGTTCTAGCGAAACCTACGAGCAGTACTTC. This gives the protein CASSSSETYEQYF.

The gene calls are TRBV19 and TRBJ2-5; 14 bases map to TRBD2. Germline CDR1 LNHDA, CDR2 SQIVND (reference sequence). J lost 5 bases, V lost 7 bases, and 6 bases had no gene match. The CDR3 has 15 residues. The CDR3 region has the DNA TGTGCCAGTACCCGGACTAGCGGGAGGTATGAGACCCAGTACTTC. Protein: CASTRTSGRYETQYF.

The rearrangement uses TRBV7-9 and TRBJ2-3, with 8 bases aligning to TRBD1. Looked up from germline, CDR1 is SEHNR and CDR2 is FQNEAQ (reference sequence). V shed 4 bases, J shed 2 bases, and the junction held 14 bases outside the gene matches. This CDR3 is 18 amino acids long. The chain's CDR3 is CASSSPIPPGQVTDTQYF. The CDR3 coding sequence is TGTGCCAGCAGCTCCCCGATCCCTCCGGGACAGGTCACAGATACGCAGTATTTT.

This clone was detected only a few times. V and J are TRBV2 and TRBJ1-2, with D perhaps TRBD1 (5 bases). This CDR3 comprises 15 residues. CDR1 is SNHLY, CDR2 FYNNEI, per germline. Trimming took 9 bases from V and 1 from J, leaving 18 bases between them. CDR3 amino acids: CARADGTQDNYGYTF. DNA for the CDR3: TGTGCCAGAGCAGATGGGACTCAGGATAACTATGGCTACACCTTC.